A single sample is the source of the 26 T cell receptor beta chains below, sequenced in a study of sequential checkpoint blockade in melanoma. Produced via immunoSEQ multiplex PCR; TCRdb's table is partial and in-frame only. The sample records about 12,000 clones, around 70% being singletons. Treatment reported: randomized to nivolumab then ipilimumab (arm A) or the reverse (arm B). Sequencing was performed on CD8+ T cells sorted from blood (inferred from file names), taken from a patient given nivolumab and ipilimumab in sequence. These receptors originate from a human donor with melanoma.

The rearrangement joins TRBV19 to TRBJ2-2, with 9 nucleotides matching TRBD1. This CDR3 has 16 residues. CDR1 LNHDA and CDR2 SQIVND come from the germline V gene (reference sequence). The trim removed 4 bases at V and 3 bases at J, leaving 6 bases unmatched. The CDR3 DNA follows: TGTGCCAGTAGTAGAGGGGACAGGGCCTACACCGGGGAGCTGTTTTTT. It translates to CASSRGDRAYTGELFF.

The chain joins TRBV4-3 to TRBJ1-1; D gene unclear. This CDR3 spans 14 amino acids. The germline V gene encodes CDR1 LGHNA and CDR2 YSLEER. V lost 5 bases and J 3 bases, leaving 13 bases between the germline ends. Here the CDR3 DNA reads TGCGCCAGCAGCTACGGCCTGAGGGACACTGAAGCTTTCTTT. It encodes CASSYGLRDTEAFF.

This sequence joins TRBV7-9 and TRBJ2-7; 10 nucleotides agree with TRBD1. This CDR3 has 15 residues. The ends lost 5 bases at V and 6 bases at J; junction bases unmatched: 10. Germline V gene lookup returns CDR1 SEHNR and CDR2 FQNEAQ (reference sequence). CDR3 sequence (DNA): TGTGCCAGCAGCCAAGACGGGACAGGGGCTCTCGAGCAGTACTTC. It yields the protein CASSQDGTGALEQYF.

V and J are TRBV4-3 and TRBJ2-1; 8 nucleotides line up with TRBD2. The CDR3 has 13 amino acids. Germline V gene sequence: CDR1 LGHNA, CDR2 YSLEER. The V gene end was trimmed by 4 bases and the J gene end by 10 bases; junction bases not matched to a gene: 6. The CDR3 DNA follows: TGCGCCAGCAGCCGAGGACTAGCAGGCGAGCAGTTCTTC. Protein product: CASSRGLAGEQFF.

This chain connects TRBV7-9 to TRBJ1-1; 8 bases match TRBD1. Losses at the gene ends were 2 bases for V and 3 bases for J; bases not matched to a gene: 2. The V gene's germline CDR1 is SEHNR and CDR2 FQNEAQ (reference sequence). The CDR3 loop spans 14 amino acids. The chain's CDR3 is CASSLRTGHTEAFF. CDR3 sequence (DNA): TGTGCCAGCAGCTTAAGGACAGGGCACACTGAAGCTTTCTTT.

Only a few counts were recorded for this clone. The CDR3 sequence is CASSNRGDQPQHF. In DNA form, the CDR3 reads TGTGCCAGCAGTAACAGGGGTGATCAGCCCCAGCATTTT. V is TRBV25-1 and J is TRBJ1-5, with 7 bases lining up with TRBD1. The CDR3 extends over 13 amino acids. Looked up from germline, CDR1 is MGHDK and CDR2 is SYGVNS. V was clipped by 5 bases and J by 5 bases; unmatched bases: 3.

The V call is TRBV13, the J call TRBJ2-3; the match to TRBD2 covers 8 bases. Trimming cost V 8 bases and J 4 bases; bases outside gene matches: 8. CDR1 is PRHDT, CDR2 FYEKMQ, per germline (reference sequence). The CDR3 covers 14 residues. In nucleotides, the CDR3 is TGTGCCAGCCCGGGAGGGGTCATGCCAGATACGCAGTATTTT. Translation gives CASPGGVMPDTQYF.

This chain connects TRBV19 to TRBJ1-2, with unresolved D. Trimming pared 7 bases from V and 5 bases from J, leaving 11 bases between. The length of the CDR3 is 12 residues. Germline-derived CDR1 and CDR2 are LNHDA and SQIVND (reference sequence). CDR3 bases: TGTGCCAGTATCGGAGGACCGTATGGCTACACCTTC. This codes for CASIGGPYGYTF. The full variable domain, rest sourced from reference TRBV19 and TRBJ1-2, is DGGITQSPKYLFRKEGQNVTLSCEQNLNHDAMYWYRQDPGQGLRLIYYSQIVNDFQKGDIAEGYSVSREKKESFPLTVTSAQKNPTAFYLCASIGGPYGYTFGSGTRLTVV.

The gene calls are TRBV27 and TRBJ1-4; a weak D match, TRBD1 (5 bases). Germline V gene lookup returns CDR1 MNHEY and CDR2 SMNVEV (reference sequence). Trimming left V 0 bases short and J 10 bases short, with 15 bases between. CDR3 length equals 15 residues. The CDR3 region is CASSLSGQGRGKLFF. The CDR3 region has the DNA TGTGCCAGCAGTTTATCGGGGCAGGGTAGGGGAAAACTGTTTTTT.

This chain links TRBV4-1 with TRBJ1-2; 10 bases match TRBD1. The CDR3 sequence is 15 residues long. The junction had 2 bases not matched to a gene; V was cut back by 4 bases and J by 0 bases. Germline V CDR1 and CDR2: MGHRA, YSYEKL. The CDR3 loop reads CASSPGTGANYGYTF. The CDR3 DNA reads as TGCGCCAGCAGCCCCGGGACAGGGGCTAACTATGGCTACACCTTC.

The chain uses TRBV4-2 and TRBJ2-5; TRBD1 agrees at 8 bases. The J segment lost 5 bases and the V segment lost 4 bases, leaving 9 bases of the junction unmatched. Germline CDR1 LGHNA, CDR2 YNFKEQ. The CDR3 loop spans 15 amino acids. The CDR3, as DNA: TGTGCCAGCAGCCCCAGACAGGGGCCCACGGAGACCCAGTACTTC. Its protein is CASSPRQGPTETQYF.

The CDR3 reads CASSQSSVDYTF. CDR3 DNA: TGCGCCAGCAGTCAATCTTCGGTTGACTACACCTTC. The chain uses TRBV23-1 and TRBJ1-2, with D unclear. TRBV23-1 is identified as an open reading frame with a role that is uncertain. The CDR3 runs to 12 residues. Trimming stripped 0 bases from V and 10 bases from J, with 9 bases between.

This chain uses TRBV19 with TRBJ1-2, with TRBD1 identical over 7 bases. The junction had 5 bases not matched to a gene; V was cut back by 10 bases and J by 3 bases. CDR1 LNHDA and CDR2 SQIVND come from the germline V gene (reference sequence). This CDR3 contains 12 residues. The CDR3: CAIDREDYGYTF. The CDR3 nucleotides are TGTGCCATTGACAGGGAGGACTATGGCTACACCTTC.

V is TRBV28 and J is TRBJ2-2; TRBD2 aligns across 8 bases. The length of the CDR3 is 16 residues. Germline loops: CDR1 MDHEN, CDR2 SYDVKM. Trimming took 2 bases from V and 1 from J; bases not matched to a gene: 3. CDR3 amino acids: CASSLRGGMNTGELFF. The CDR3 DNA reads as TGTGCCAGCAGTTTACGGGGGGGAATGAACACCGGGGAGCTGTTTTTT. Together with reference TRBV28 and TRBJ2-2, the CDR3 gives the full variable domain: DVKVTQSSRYLVKRTGEKVFLECVQDMDHENMFWYRQDPGLGLRLIYFSYDVKMKEKGDIPEGYSVSREKKERFSLILESASTNQTSMYLCASSLRGGMNTGELFFGEGSRLTVL.

V usage is TRBV6-1 and J usage is TRBJ1-2; TRBD1 agrees at 8 bases. The CDR3 extends over 14 amino acids. The V segment lost 5 bases and the J segment 4 bases; nucleotides outside the gene matches: 6. CDR1 is MNHNS, CDR2 SASEGT, per germline. The CDR3 sequence is CASSIGGQAYGYTF. CDR3 DNA sequence: TGTGCCAGCAGTATAGGGGGACAGGCCTATGGCTACACCTTC.

A few counts support this clone. The CDR3 spells CASSLQNGELFF. CDR3 nucleotide sequence: TGTGCCAGCAGCTTACAGAACGGGGAGCTGTTTTTT. J is TRBJ2-2 and V is TRBV13; D unresolved. CDR3 length: 12 residues. Germline V gives CDR1 PRHDT, CDR2 FYEKMQ (reference sequence). V dropped 2 bases and J dropped 7 bases, with 5 bases sitting between them.

A few counts support this clone. CDR3 DNA sequence: TGCGCCAGCAGCCCCGCGACAGGGAGGGCCAACGTCCTGACTTTC. It is translated as CASSPATGRANVLTF. This chain joins TRBV4-3 and TRBJ2-6; 7 nucleotides align to TRBD1. Trimming removed 4 bases from V and 5 bases from J; junction bases left unmatched: 5. CDR3 length: 15 residues. Germline loops: CDR1 LGHNA, CDR2 YSLEER.

This clone was counted only a few times. The chain combines TRBV4-1 with TRBJ2-7; maybe TRBD2 (6 bases). The CDR3 runs 15 residues. Trimming stripped 4 bases from V and 1 base from J, with 14 bases between. Germline V lookup: CDR1 MGHRA, CDR2 YSYEKL. CDR3 DNA sequence: TGCGCCAGCAGCCCAACGCGGGACCCATCCTACGAGCAGTACTTC. It translates to CASSPTRDPSYEQYF.

The chain employs TRBV7-2 and TRBJ1-2; no clear D. V lost 1 base and J lost 3, with 6 bases in between. The germline V gene has CDR1 SGHTA and CDR2 FQGNSA. The CDR3 runs to 13 residues. The CDR3 DNA follows: TGTGCCAGCAGCTTAGGAGGGTACTATGGCTACACCTTC. Amino acid sequence: CASSLGGYYGYTF.

V usage is TRBV7-6 and J usage is TRBJ2-2; TRBD2 aligns across 14 bases. The V gene end was trimmed by 1 base and the J gene end by 5 bases; junction bases not matched to a gene: 6. Germline CDR1 is SGHVS and CDR2 is FNYEAQ. The CDR3 spans 18 residues. This CDR3 reads CASSLEGLAGVYTGELFF. The DNA of the CDR3 is TGTGCCAGCAGCTTAGAGGGACTAGCGGGAGTGTATACCGGGGAGCTGTTTTTT.

This clone was counted once. This chain joins TRBV5-1 and TRBJ2-3; 10 nucleotides align to TRBD2. V dropped 4 bases and J dropped 4; count of bases not matched to a gene: 6. The CDR3 consists of 15 residues. Germline V gives CDR1 SGHRS, CDR2 YFSETQ. CDR3 amino acids: CASSPQRGGPDTQYF. The CDR3 bases are TGCGCCAGCAGCCCCCAGCGGGGGGGCCCAGATACGCAGTATTTT.

The CDR3 is CAISESSPQGHGYTF. In DNA, the CDR3 is TGTGCCATCAGTGAGTCGAGTCCCCAGGGGCATGGCTACACCTTC. This chain connects TRBV10-3 to TRBJ1-2; maybe TRBD1 (6 bases). The CDR3 spans 15 residues. Germline V lookup: CDR1 ENHRY, CDR2 SYGVKD. V dropped 0 bases and J dropped 6 bases, with 14 bases sitting between them.

This rearrangement joins TRBV9 to TRBJ2-3, with 12 positions matching TRBD1. This CDR3 region has 16 residues. V was pared by 5 bases and J by 4 bases, with 8 bases of the junction left unmatched. Germline V gives CDR1 SGDLS, CDR2 YYNGEE. This CDR3 reads CASSDSGQGAPDTQYF. For the CDR3, the DNA is TGTGCCAGCAGTGACTCGGGACAGGGGGCTCCAGATACGCAGTATTTT.

V is TRBV4-2 and J is TRBJ1-3, with a possible D match to TRBD1 (5 bases). The CDR3 consists of 14 residues. V was clipped by 4 bases and J by 0 bases, with 7 bases between them. Germline V gene sequence: CDR1 LGHNA, CDR2 YNFKEQ. The CDR3: CASSPTGSGNTIYF. In nucleotides, the CDR3 is TGTGCCAGCAGCCCAACAGGCTCTGGAAACACCATATATTTT.

This rearrangement joins TRBV2 to TRBJ2-2, with 14 bases aligning to TRBD2. Unmatched junction bases numbered 2, after V lost 6 bases and J lost 8 bases. This CDR3 comprises 14 residues. Germline V gene data show CDR1 as SNHLY and CDR2 as FYNNEI. CDR3 loop: CASRGLAGEGELFF. Here the CDR3 DNA reads TGTGCCAGCAGGGGACTAGCGGGGGAGGGGGAGCTGTTTTTT. Full variable domain (rest looked up from reference TRBV2 and TRBJ2-2): EPEVTQTPSHQVTQMGQEVILRCVPISNHLYFYWYRQILGQKVEFLVSFYNNEISEKSEIFDDQFSVERPDGSNFTLKIRSTKLEDSAMYFCASRGLAGEGELFFGEGSRLTVL.

This clone is medium-sized in the sample. The chain's CDR3 is CASSRGTGSENTIYF. DNA of the CDR3: TGCGCCAGCAGCCGTGGGACAGGGAGCGAAAACACCATATATTTT. The rearrangement links TRBV4-3 to TRBJ1-3; 9 bases agree with TRBD1. Germline trimming cut 4 bases from V and 6 bases from J; bases unmatched to any gene: 7. The CDR3 is 15 residues long. In germline, CDR1 is LGHNA, CDR2 YSLEER.